The entry below describes one TCR beta chain. TCRdb's table, derived via immunoSEQ multiplex PCR, lists solely in-frame clones and lacks some. The table shows approximately 38,000 clones, with around 93% occurring only once. This entry is derived from a study of OX40 agonist ivuxolimab in advanced cancers. For the study at large: Partial responses were achieved by three patients, one with hepatocellular carcinoma and two with cutaneous melanoma.

From germline, CDR1 is SGDLS and CDR2 YYNGEE. The CDR3 totals 15 residues. Deletions cut 4 bases from V and 2 bases from J, with 14 bases between. The chain links TRBV9 to TRBJ2-3; possible D gene TRBD2, 5 bases. Sequences were derived from CD4+ or CD8+ T cells sorted from blood, sampled in a trial of the OX40 agonist ivuxolimab. This TCR was recovered from an adult with an advanced solid tumor such as melanoma, head and neck, liver or kidney cancer. CDR3: CASSPEASNTDTQYF. The CDR3 nucleotides read TGTGCCAGCAGCCCCGAGGCTAGCAACACAGATACGCAGTATTTT.